This T cell receptor beta chain was observed in a study of Graves' ophthalmopathy and Graves' hyperthyroidism. Study-wide points: Its predictions of ophthalmopathy progression gave the model almost 71% sensitivity and 72% to 85% specificity.

The CDR3 sequence is 17 residues long. Germline CDR1 and CDR2: SGHTA and FQGNSA. With V trimmed by 5 bases and J by 1 base, 11 bases remained unmatched. As regards this clonotype: As yet, its antigen is unknown.

Ophthalmopathy was moderately-to-severely active, CAS at least 3, NOSPECS at least 4, lasting under 3 months. Enrollment excluded any patients with other autoimmune diseases, uncontrolled infections, pregnancy or lactation. The diagnosis was founded upon clinical symptoms, serum thyroxine, TRAb, thyroid ultrasound and orbital computed tomography. RNA transcripts were the source from which TCR beta CDR3 regions were amplified. First-round RT-PCR employed HTBI primers, with a second-round multiplex PCR after it. MiXCR, run by TCRdb on the multiplex PCR reads, gives a single entry per CDR3 protein. The data contain hundreds of thousands of distinct CDR3 sequences, roughly two fifths of them singletons.

The V gene is TRBV7-2, the J gene TRBJ2-5; 9 bases fit TRBD1. Sequenced sample: peripheral blood. This TCR was sampled from an adult man with Graves' ophthalmopathy. The CDR3 DNA reads as TGTGCCAGCAGCCTAGGGTCCGGGACAGGGCGCCAAGAGACCCAGTACTTC. Protein: CASSLGSGTGRQETQYF. The whole variable domain, remainder taken from reference TRBV7-2 and TRBJ2-5, is GAGVSQSPSNKVTEKGKDVELRCDPISGHTALYWYRQSLGQGLEFLIYFQGNSAPDKSGLPSDRFSAERTGGSVSTLTIQRTQQEDSAVYLCASSLGSGTGRQETQYFGPGTRLLVL.